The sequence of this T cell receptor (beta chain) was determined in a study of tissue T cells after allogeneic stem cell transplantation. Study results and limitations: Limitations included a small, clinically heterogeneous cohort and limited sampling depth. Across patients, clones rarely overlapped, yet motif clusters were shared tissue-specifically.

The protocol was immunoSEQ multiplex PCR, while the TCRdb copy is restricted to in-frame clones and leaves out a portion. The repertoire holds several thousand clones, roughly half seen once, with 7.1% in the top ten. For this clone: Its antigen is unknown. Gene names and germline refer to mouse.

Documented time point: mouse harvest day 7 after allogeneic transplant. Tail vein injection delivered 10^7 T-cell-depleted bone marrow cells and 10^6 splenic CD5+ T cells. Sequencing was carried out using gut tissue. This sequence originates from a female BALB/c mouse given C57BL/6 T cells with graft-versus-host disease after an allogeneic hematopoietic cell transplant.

CDR3 protein: CAWSLGRVSSAETLYF. The sequenced part of the CDR3 DNA is TGTGCCTGGAGTCTAGGGCGGGTATCTAGTGCAGAAACGCTGTAT. The gene calls are TRBV31 and TRBJ2-3; D ambiguous. The CDR3 end is not reached by the read, which stops 1 residue before it; the germline J gene fills it in. The CDR3 runs to 16 residues. Germline V lookup: CDR1 GKSSPN, CDR2 SITVG. Trimming left V 0 bases short and J 0 bases short, with 13 bases between.